The clone carrying this T cell receptor (beta chain) has only a few counts. The CDR3 loop spans 15 amino acids. Germline assignment: CDR1 MGHDK and CDR2 SYGVNS. The V and J ends lost 3 bases and 2 bases respectively, with 11 bases between them. TCRdb fed the RT-PCR reads into MiXCR, producing one record per CDR3 protein. Of 630,000 or so distinct CDR3 sequences in the sample, 15% to 18% were seen once. The data stem from a study of response to subunit inactivated influenza vaccine. This sequence was found in a man aged 50 to 60 who received an inactivated influenza vaccine. V gene TRBV25-1 combines with J gene TRBJ2-4; TRBD1 is a possible D gene (7 bases). Sequencing was performed on PBMCs from blood, taken roughly 12 days after vaccination. CDR3 in DNA: TGTGCCAGCAGTGACCCAGGGGGGTCCAAAAACATTCAGTACTTC. Encoded protein: CASSDPGGSKNIQYF.